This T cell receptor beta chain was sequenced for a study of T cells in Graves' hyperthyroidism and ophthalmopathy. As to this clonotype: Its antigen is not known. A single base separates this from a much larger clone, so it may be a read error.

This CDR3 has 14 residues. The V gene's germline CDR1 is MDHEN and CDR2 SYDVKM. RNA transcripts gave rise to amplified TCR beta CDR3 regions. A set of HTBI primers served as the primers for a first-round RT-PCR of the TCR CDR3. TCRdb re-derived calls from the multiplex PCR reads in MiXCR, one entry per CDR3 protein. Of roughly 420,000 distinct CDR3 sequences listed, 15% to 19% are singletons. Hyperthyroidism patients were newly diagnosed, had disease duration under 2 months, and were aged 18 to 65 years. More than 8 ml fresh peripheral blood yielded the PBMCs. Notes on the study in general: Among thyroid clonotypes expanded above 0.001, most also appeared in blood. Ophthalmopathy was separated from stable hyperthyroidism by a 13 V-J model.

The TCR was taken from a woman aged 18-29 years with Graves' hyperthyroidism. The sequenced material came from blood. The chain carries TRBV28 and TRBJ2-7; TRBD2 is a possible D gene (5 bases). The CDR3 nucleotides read TGTGCCAACAGTTTCTACGAACTAGGCTACGAGCAGTACTTC. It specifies CANSFYELGYEQYF.